This paragraph covers one T cell receptor (beta chain) sequence. The antigen remains undetermined. These data are taken from a study of cytotoxic CD8 clonotypes in ibrutinib-treated CLL. Study in general: Included were approximately 10 relapsed/refractory and roughly 15 treatment-naive patients, of whom about 18 were IGHV unmutated.

The CDR3 has 16 residues. V shed 1 base and J 1 base; nucleotides not matched to a gene: 3. Germline assignment: CDR1 MGHDK and CDR2 SYGVNS. Whole-study results and caveats: Clonality (at baseline) was higher than in age-matched healthy donors and tracked circulating CD8+ T-cell counts. Clonality increased with ibrutinib response but returned toward baseline at progression.

Target depth was 1 in 200,000 to 1 in 1 million T cells, about 10x per clonotype. Profiled with immunoSEQ multiplex PCR; TCRdb holds only in-frame clones, not every one. The top ten clones hold about 5% of a sample with fewer than 300,000 clones, around 77% of them seen once. This rearrangement joins TRBV25-1 to TRBJ2-2; TRBD2 aligns across 7 bases. The specimen was PBMCs, collected at disease progression, from a patient treated with ibrutinib. The receptor's source is a human donor with chronic lymphocytic leukemia. The CDR3 loop reads CASSEWGGLNTGELFF. CDR3 bases: TGTGCCAGCAGTGAATGGGGAGGGCTGAACACCGGGGAGCTGTTTTTT.